This T cell receptor beta chain came from a study of blood T cell repertoires in COVID-19. Measured with immunoSEQ multiplex PCR; TCRdb has only the in-frame clones, and not every one. This sample has over 110,000 clones, with approximately 90% found just once. The sequence derives from a human donor in a cohort sampled during active COVID-19. Sequenced input: peripheral blood.

The CDR3 protein is CASSGVGQGRGYTF. CDR3 sequence (DNA): TGTGCCAGCAGCGGGGTGGGACAGGGTCGAGGCTACACCTTC. The chain is built from TRBV7-9 and TRBJ1-2; TRBD1 matches 9 bases. Germline lookup yields CDR1 SEHNR and CDR2 FQNEAQ (reference sequence). This CDR3 region has 14 residues. Germline trimming cut 5 bases from V and 8 bases from J; bases unmatched to any gene: 9.